A selection of T cell receptor beta chains follows, all from one sample in a study of OX40 agonist ivuxolimab in advanced cancers. Sequenced by immunoSEQ multiplex PCR; TCRdb stores in-frame clones only, minus some. The table shows 45,000 or so clones, with around three quarters occurring only once. The sample consisted of CD4+ or CD8+ T cells sorted from blood, taken in a trial of the OX40 agonist ivuxolimab. The source of these receptors is an adult with an advanced solid tumor such as melanoma, head and neck, liver or kidney cancer. CDR3s include the opening cysteine and the closing phenylalanine or tryptophan. A D gene is named only where the DNA matches it firmly. For some rows the clone size is stated as once, few or many, or as a class when expanded; others skip it.

j_call: TRBJ2-2
clone_size: -
d_call: TRBD1
v_call: TRBV6-5
cdr3_aa: CASRGQVETGELFF
cdr3_nt: TGTGCCAGCAGGGGACAGGTCGAGACCGGGGAGCTGTTTTTT

j_call: TRBJ2-3
clone_size: -
d_call: -
v_call: TRBV7-3
cdr3_aa: CASSAGTGGTQYF
cdr3_nt: TGTGCCAGCAGCGCCGGGACCGGGGGTACGCAGTATTTT

j_call: TRBJ1-4
clone_size: -
d_call: -
v_call: TRBV7-2
cdr3_aa: CASSLRSRGYNEKLFF
cdr3_nt: TGTGCCAGCAGCTTAAGGTCAAGGGGGTATAATGAAAAACTGTTTTTT

j_call: TRBJ2-5
clone_size: -
d_call: TRBD2
v_call: TRBV29-1
cdr3_aa: CSVDRTRETQYF
cdr3_nt: TGCAGCGTTGATAGGACTAGAGAGACCCAGTACTTC

j_call: TRBJ2-3
clone_size: -
d_call: -
v_call: TRBV11-2
cdr3_aa: CASTFSGTDTQYF
cdr3_nt: TGTGCCAGCACCTTTTCAGGCACAGATACGCAGTATTTT

j_call: TRBJ1-5
clone_size: few
d_call: TRBD1
v_call: TRBV28
cdr3_aa: CASSKTGTGDQPQHF
cdr3_nt: TGTGCCAGCAGTAAGACCGGGACAGGGGATCAGCCCCAGCATTTT

j_call: TRBJ2-3
clone_size: -
d_call: TRBD2
v_call: TRBV5-1
cdr3_aa: CASSGRLANADTQYF
cdr3_nt: TGCGCCAGCAGCGGAAGACTAGCAAACGCAGATACGCAGTATTTT

j_call: TRBJ1-1
clone_size: once
d_call: -
v_call: TRBV10-3
cdr3_aa: CATALNTEAFF
cdr3_nt: TGTGCCACGGCCCTAAACACTGAAGCTTTCTTT

j_call: TRBJ1-2
clone_size: -
d_call: TRBD1
v_call: TRBV19
cdr3_aa: CATQRGQGAWMEGYTF
cdr3_nt: TGTGCCACCCAAAGGGGACAGGGGGCCTGGATGGAAGGCTACACCTTC

j_call: TRBJ2-5
clone_size: -
d_call: -
v_call: TRBV18
cdr3_aa: CASSPVTPQETQYF
cdr3_nt: TGTGCCAGCTCACCGGTAACACCCCAAGAGACCCAGTACTTC

j_call: TRBJ2-2
clone_size: -
d_call: -
v_call: TRBV7-6
cdr3_aa: CASSLVRLGPTNTGELFF
cdr3_nt: TGTGCCAGCAGCTTAGTAAGGTTGGGGCCAACGAACACCGGGGAGCTGTTTTTT

j_call: TRBJ2-7
clone_size: -
d_call: TRBD1
v_call: TRBV5-1
cdr3_aa: CASSLGQGELQYF
cdr3_nt: TGCGCCAGCAGCTTGGGACAGGGCGAACTGCAGTACTTC

j_call: TRBJ1-2
clone_size: -
d_call: -
v_call: TRBV30
cdr3_aa: CAWNPRVGAGGSFNYGYTF
cdr3_nt: TGTGCCTGGAACCCTAGAGTCGGCGCGGGAGGCTCCTTTAACTATGGCTACACCTTC

j_call: TRBJ2-3
clone_size: -
d_call: -
v_call: TRBV6-5
cdr3_aa: CASSSNRVRTDTQYF
cdr3_nt: TGTGCCAGCAGTTCCAACAGGGTACGCACAGATACGCAGTATTTT

j_call: TRBJ2-2
clone_size: -
d_call: -
v_call: TRBV19
cdr3_aa: CASSRTDPTGELFF
cdr3_nt: TGTGCCAGTAGCCGGACAGACCCCACCGGGGAGCTGTTTTTT

j_call: TRBJ2-5
clone_size: -
d_call: -
v_call: TRBV7-7
cdr3_aa: CASSPTGATRETQYF
cdr3_nt: TGTGCCAGCAGCCCGACGGGGGCCACCAGGGAGACCCAGTACTTC

j_call: TRBJ2-3
clone_size: -
d_call: TRBD2
v_call: TRBV9
cdr3_aa: CASSVELAGGRSTDTQYF
cdr3_nt: TGTGCCAGCAGCGTAGAGCTAGCGGGGGGCCGTAGCACAGATACGCAGTATTTT

j_call: TRBJ1-2
clone_size: -
d_call: -
v_call: TRBV6-1
cdr3_aa: CASSGTTYGYTF
cdr3_nt: TGTGCCAGCAGCGGGACAACCTATGGCTACACCTTC

j_call: TRBJ2-4
clone_size: -
d_call: -
v_call: TRBV15
cdr3_aa: CATSRDLGPMYKNIQYF
cdr3_nt: TGTGCCACCAGCAGAGATCTTGGGCCTATGTACAAAAACATTCAGTACTTC

j_call: TRBJ2-7
clone_size: -
d_call: -
v_call: TRBV30
cdr3_aa: CAWSGYYEQYF
cdr3_nt: TGTGCCTGGAGTGGCTACTACGAGCAGTACTTC

j_call: TRBJ1-5
clone_size: -
d_call: -
v_call: TRBV7-8
cdr3_aa: CASSLVIGHNQPQHF
cdr3_nt: TGTGCCAGCAGCTTAGTAATAGGGCACAATCAGCCCCAGCATTTT

j_call: TRBJ2-7
clone_size: -
d_call: -
v_call: TRBV7-2
cdr3_aa: CASSLMPVDSYEQYF
cdr3_nt: TGTGCCAGCAGCTTAATGCCCGTCGACTCCTACGAGCAGTACTTC

j_call: TRBJ1-6
clone_size: -
d_call: -
v_call: TRBV14
cdr3_aa: CASSQDSYNSPLHF
cdr3_nt: TGTGCCAGCAGCCAAGACTCCTATAATTCACCCCTCCACTTT

j_call: TRBJ2-7
clone_size: -
d_call: TRBD1
v_call: TRBV11-2
cdr3_aa: CASSQGATEQYF
cdr3_nt: TGTGCCAGCTCGCAGGGGGCTACGGAGCAGTACTTC

j_call: TRBJ2-7
clone_size: -
d_call: -
v_call: TRBV7-6
cdr3_aa: CASSRRGSPDEQYF
cdr3_nt: TGTGCCAGCAGCCGGAGGGGCTCTCCGGACGAGCAGTACTTC

j_call: TRBJ2-7
clone_size: once
d_call: TRBD2
v_call: TRBV6-5
cdr3_aa: CASSPRGLAEEQYF
cdr3_nt: TGTGCCAGCAGCCCCAGGGGACTAGCGGAGGAGCAGTACTTC

j_call: TRBJ2-7
clone_size: -
d_call: TRBD1
v_call: TRBV6-5
cdr3_aa: CASSYRDRGLLEQYF
cdr3_nt: TGTGCCAGCAGTTACCGGGACAGGGGACTTTTGGAGCAGTACTTC

j_call: TRBJ2-7
clone_size: -
d_call: TRBD1
v_call: TRBV7-2
cdr3_aa: CASSQGTGRGLEQYF
cdr3_nt: TGTGCCAGCAGCCAAGGGACAGGCCGGGGCCTCGAGCAGTACTTC

j_call: TRBJ2-7
clone_size: -
d_call: TRBD2
v_call: TRBV7-8
cdr3_aa: CASTPMGGRVAEQYF
cdr3_nt: TGTGCCAGCACCCCCATGGGGGGGAGGGTGGCCGAGCAGTACTTC

j_call: TRBJ1-1
clone_size: -
d_call: -
v_call: TRBV7-3
cdr3_aa: CASSPTPGTEAFF
cdr3_nt: TGTGCCAGCAGCCCTACCCCCGGCACTGAAGCTTTCTTT

j_call: TRBJ1-2
clone_size: -
d_call: -
v_call: TRBV7-2
cdr3_aa: CASSPTGGGYTF
cdr3_nt: TGTGCCAGCAGCCCAACGGGGGGCGGCTACACCTTC

j_call: TRBJ2-6
clone_size: -
d_call: -
v_call: TRBV11-3
cdr3_aa: CASSPRTQGPNVLTF
cdr3_nt: TGTGCCAGCAGCCCCAGGACTCAGGGGCCCAACGTCCTGACTTTC

j_call: TRBJ1-2
clone_size: few
d_call: -
v_call: TRBV14
cdr3_aa: CASSQNGYTF
cdr3_nt: TGTGCCAGCAGCCAGAATGGCTACACCTTC

j_call: TRBJ2-7
clone_size: once
d_call: -
v_call: TRBV2
cdr3_aa: CASKDWGSYEQYF
cdr3_nt: TGTGCCAGCAAGGACTGGGGCTCCTACGAGCAGTACTTC

j_call: TRBJ2-3
clone_size: -
d_call: TRBD2
v_call: TRBV29-1
cdr3_aa: CSVEGGRRVGTDTQYF
cdr3_nt: TGCAGCGTTGAGGGGGGGAGGCGGGTTGGCACAGATACGCAGTATTTT

j_call: TRBJ2-1
clone_size: once
d_call: TRBD2
v_call: TRBV19
cdr3_aa: CASSIAGAGDPFF
cdr3_nt: TGTGCCAGTAGTATCGCCGGGGCGGGGGACCCGTTCTTC

j_call: TRBJ1-5
clone_size: once
d_call: -
v_call: TRBV16
cdr3_aa: CASSQFSEEPQHF
cdr3_nt: TGTGCCAGCAGCCAATTCAGCGAGGAGCCCCAGCATTTT

j_call: TRBJ2-2
clone_size: once
d_call: -
v_call: TRBV9
cdr3_aa: CASSVSPLANTGELFF
cdr3_nt: TGTGCCAGCAGCGTGAGCCCGCTCGCGAACACCGGGGAGCTGTTTTTT

j_call: TRBJ1-1
clone_size: -
d_call: -
v_call: TRBV30
cdr3_aa: CAWKGQANTEAFF
cdr3_nt: TGTGCCTGGAAAGGACAAGCGAACACTGAAGCTTTCTTT

j_call: TRBJ2-3
clone_size: -
d_call: -
v_call: TRBV10-3
cdr3_aa: CAISRDFPPITDTQYF
cdr3_nt: TGTGCCATCAGCCGGGACTTTCCCCCGATAACAGATACGCAGTATTTT

j_call: TRBJ2-3
clone_size: -
d_call: -
v_call: TRBV4-3
cdr3_aa: CASSQVPGASTDTQYF
cdr3_nt: TGCGCCAGCAGCCAGGTTCCGGGAGCTAGCACAGATACGCAGTATTTT

j_call: TRBJ1-1
clone_size: -
d_call: -
v_call: TRBV20-1
cdr3_aa: CSASHREAFF
cdr3_nt: TGCAGTGCTAGCCACAGAGAAGCTTTCTTT

j_call: TRBJ1-1
clone_size: -
d_call: -
v_call: TRBV27
cdr3_aa: CASSSKSTGARTEAFF
cdr3_nt: TGTGCCAGCAGTTCGAAGTCGACGGGGGCCCGCACTGAAGCTTTCTTT

j_call: TRBJ2-7
clone_size: -
d_call: -
v_call: TRBV7-4
cdr3_aa: CASSLWTGDEQYF
cdr3_nt: TGTGCCAGCAGTTTGTGGACGGGGGACGAGCAGTACTTC

j_call: TRBJ2-5
clone_size: -
d_call: TRBD2
v_call: TRBV6-5
cdr3_aa: CASRLAGEETQYF
cdr3_nt: TGTGCCAGCAGACTAGCGGGAGAAGAGACCCAGTACTTC

j_call: TRBJ1-2
clone_size: -
d_call: -
v_call: TRBV2
cdr3_aa: CASSAIDGYTF
cdr3_nt: TGTGCCAGCAGCGCAATTGATGGCTACACCTTC

j_call: TRBJ2-1
clone_size: -
d_call: TRBD1
v_call: TRBV12-5
cdr3_aa: CASAPPTGIMGNEQFF
cdr3_nt: TGTGCTAGTGCCCCTCCGACAGGGATAATGGGCAATGAGCAGTTCTTC

j_call: TRBJ2-2
clone_size: -
d_call: TRBD2
v_call: TRBV5-1
cdr3_aa: CASSVTSGNTGELFF
cdr3_nt: TGCGCCAGCAGCGTGACTAGCGGGAACACCGGGGAGCTGTTTTTT

j_call: TRBJ2-1
clone_size: -
d_call: TRBD2
v_call: TRBV7-3
cdr3_aa: CASSSGLGYNEQFF
cdr3_nt: TGTGCCAGCAGCTCGGGACTAGGTTACAATGAGCAGTTCTTC

j_call: TRBJ2-3
clone_size: -
d_call: -
v_call: TRBV7-2
cdr3_aa: CASSTQTDTQYF
cdr3_nt: TGTGCCAGCAGCACCCAGACAGATACGCAGTATTTT

j_call: TRBJ2-7
clone_size: -
d_call: TRBD1
v_call: TRBV6-1
cdr3_aa: CASEIHRGGEQYF
cdr3_nt: TGTGCCAGCGAGATTCACAGGGGCGGCGAGCAGTACTTC

j_call: TRBJ1-4
clone_size: -
d_call: TRBD1
v_call: TRBV28
cdr3_aa: CASSPDRGDEKLFF
cdr3_nt: TGTGCCAGCAGTCCGGACAGGGGAGATGAAAAACTGTTTTTT

j_call: TRBJ2-5
clone_size: -
d_call: -
v_call: TRBV5-6
cdr3_aa: CASSLSAQETQYF
cdr3_nt: TGTGCCAGCAGCTTGTCCGCCCAAGAGACCCAGTACTTC

j_call: TRBJ2-5
clone_size: few
d_call: TRBD2
v_call: TRBV7-2
cdr3_aa: CASSLGGRTETQYF
cdr3_nt: TGTGCCAGCAGCTTAGGCGGGAGGACGGAGACCCAGTACTTC

j_call: TRBJ1-6
clone_size: -
d_call: -
v_call: TRBV30
cdr3_aa: CAWSVRSAGVYNSPLHF
cdr3_nt: TGTGCCTGGAGTGTTAGGTCGGCAGGGGTTTATAATTCACCCCTCCACTTT

j_call: TRBJ2-3
clone_size: -
d_call: -
v_call: TRBV5-4
cdr3_aa: CASSLAGRTDTQYF
cdr3_nt: TGTGCCAGCAGCTTGGCCGGAAGGACAGATACGCAGTATTTT

j_call: TRBJ1-4
clone_size: once
d_call: -
v_call: TRBV7-6
cdr3_aa: CASSLGVRGTTSNEKLFF
cdr3_nt: TGTGCCAGCAGCTTAGGGGTGCGCGGGACAACCTCTAATGAAAAACTGTTTTTT